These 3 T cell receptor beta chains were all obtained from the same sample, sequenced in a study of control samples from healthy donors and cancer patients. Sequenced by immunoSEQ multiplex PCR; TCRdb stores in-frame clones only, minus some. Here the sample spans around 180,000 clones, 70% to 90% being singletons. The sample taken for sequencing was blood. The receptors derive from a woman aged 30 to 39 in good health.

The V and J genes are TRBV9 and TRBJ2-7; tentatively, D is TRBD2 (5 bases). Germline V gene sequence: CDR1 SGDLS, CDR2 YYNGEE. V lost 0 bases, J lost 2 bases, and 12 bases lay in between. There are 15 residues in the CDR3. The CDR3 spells CASSVVAGGPYEQYF. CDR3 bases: TGTGCCAGCAGCGTAGTCGCGGGCGGACCCTACGAGCAGTACTTC.

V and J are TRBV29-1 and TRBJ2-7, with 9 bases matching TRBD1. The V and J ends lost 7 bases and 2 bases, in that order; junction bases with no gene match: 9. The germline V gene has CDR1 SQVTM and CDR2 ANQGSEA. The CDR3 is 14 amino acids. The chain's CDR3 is CSEIQGALTYEQYV. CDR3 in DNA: TGCAGCGAGATACAGGGGGCGCTTACCTACGAGCAGTACGTC.

The CDR3 sequence: CASGQGAGTEAFF. CDR3 coding DNA: TGTGCCAGCGGTCAGGGGGCGGGCACTGAAGCTTTCTTT. The chain joins TRBV2 to TRBJ1-1; 8 nucleotides agree with TRBD1. The CDR3 is 13 amino acids. Germline values: CDR1 SNHLY, CDR2 FYNNEI. J was trimmed by 4 bases and V by 8 bases; bases with no gene match: 6.